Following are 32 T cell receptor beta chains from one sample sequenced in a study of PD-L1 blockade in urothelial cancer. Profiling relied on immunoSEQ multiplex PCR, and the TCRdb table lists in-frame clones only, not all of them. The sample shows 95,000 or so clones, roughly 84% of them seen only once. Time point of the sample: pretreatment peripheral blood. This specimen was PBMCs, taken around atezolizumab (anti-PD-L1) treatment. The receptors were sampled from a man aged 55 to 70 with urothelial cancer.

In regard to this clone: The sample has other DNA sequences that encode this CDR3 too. DNA of the CDR3: TGTGCCAGCAGCTTATCGGACAGGGGGAATCAGCCCCAGCATTTT. This codes for CASSLSDRGNQPQHF. The rearrangement links TRBV7-9 to TRBJ1-5, with 10 bases aligning to TRBD1. CDR1 SEHNR and CDR2 FQNEAQ come from the germline V gene (reference sequence). The trim removed 2 bases at V and 4 bases at J, leaving 2 bases unmatched. The CDR3 totals 15 residues.

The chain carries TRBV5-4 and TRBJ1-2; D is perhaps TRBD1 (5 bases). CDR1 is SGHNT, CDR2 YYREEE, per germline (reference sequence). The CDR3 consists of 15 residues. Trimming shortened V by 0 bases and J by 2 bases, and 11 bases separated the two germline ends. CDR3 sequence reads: CASSLEGRGNYGYTF. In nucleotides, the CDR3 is TGTGCCAGCAGCTTGGAGGGGCGAGGCAACTATGGCTACACCTTC. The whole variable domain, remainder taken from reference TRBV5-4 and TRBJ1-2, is ETGVTQSPTHLIKTRGQQVTLRCSSQSGHNTVSWYQQALGQGPQFIFQYYREEENGRGNFPPRFSGLQFPNYSSELNVNALELDDSALYLCASSLEGRGNYGYTFGSGTRLTVV.

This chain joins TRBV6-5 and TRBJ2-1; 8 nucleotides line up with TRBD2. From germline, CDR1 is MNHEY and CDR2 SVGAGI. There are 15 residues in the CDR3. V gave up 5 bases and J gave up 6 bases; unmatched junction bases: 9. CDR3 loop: CASSLEGLGLNEQFF. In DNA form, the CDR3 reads TGTGCCAGCAGTCTAGAGGGACTAGGGCTCAATGAGCAGTTCTTC.

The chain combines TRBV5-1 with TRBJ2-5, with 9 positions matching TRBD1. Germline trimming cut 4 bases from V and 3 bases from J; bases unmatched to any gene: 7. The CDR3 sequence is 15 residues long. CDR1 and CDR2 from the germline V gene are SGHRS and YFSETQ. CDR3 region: CASSIGTGTKETQYF. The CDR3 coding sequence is TGCGCCAGCAGCATAGGGACAGGGACCAAAGAGACCCAGTACTTC. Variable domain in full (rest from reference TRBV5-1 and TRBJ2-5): KAGVTQTPRYLIKTRGQQVTLSCSPISGHRSVSWYQQTPGQGLQFLFEYFSETQRNKGNFPGRFSGRQFSNSRSEMNVSTLELGDSALYLCASSIGTGTKETQYFGPGTRLLVL.

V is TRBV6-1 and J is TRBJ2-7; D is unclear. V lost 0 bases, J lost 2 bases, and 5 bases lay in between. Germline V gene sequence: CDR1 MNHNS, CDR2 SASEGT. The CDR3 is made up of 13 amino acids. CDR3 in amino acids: CASSEARTYEQYF. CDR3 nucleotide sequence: TGTGCCAGCAGTGAAGCGCGGACCTACGAGCAGTACTTC.

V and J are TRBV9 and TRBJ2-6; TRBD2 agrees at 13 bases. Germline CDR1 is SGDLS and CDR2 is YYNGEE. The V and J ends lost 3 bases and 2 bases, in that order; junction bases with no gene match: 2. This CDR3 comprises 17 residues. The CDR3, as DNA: TGTGCCAGCAGCGAACTAGCGGGGGGGCCTGGGGCCAACGTCCTGACTTTC. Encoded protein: CASSELAGGPGANVLTF.

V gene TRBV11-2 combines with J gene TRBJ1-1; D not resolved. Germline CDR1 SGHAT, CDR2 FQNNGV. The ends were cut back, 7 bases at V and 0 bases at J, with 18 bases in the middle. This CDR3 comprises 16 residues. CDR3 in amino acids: CASTPRGKPMNTEAFF. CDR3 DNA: TGTGCCAGCACCCCTCGGGGAAAGCCCATGAACACTGAAGCTTTCTTT.

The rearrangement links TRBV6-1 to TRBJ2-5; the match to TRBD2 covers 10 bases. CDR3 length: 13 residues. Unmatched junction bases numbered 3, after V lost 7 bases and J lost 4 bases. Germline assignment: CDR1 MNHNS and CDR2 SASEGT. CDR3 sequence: CASTWTSGETQYF. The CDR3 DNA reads TGTGCCAGCACCTGGACTAGCGGAGAGACCCAGTACTTC.

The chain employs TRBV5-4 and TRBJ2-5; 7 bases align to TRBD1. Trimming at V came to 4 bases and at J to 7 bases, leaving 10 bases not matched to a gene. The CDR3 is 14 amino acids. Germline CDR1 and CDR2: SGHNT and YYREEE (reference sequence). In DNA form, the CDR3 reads TGTGCCAGCAGCACCGGGACAGCCTCGGGGACCCAGTACTTC. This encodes CASSTGTASGTQYF.

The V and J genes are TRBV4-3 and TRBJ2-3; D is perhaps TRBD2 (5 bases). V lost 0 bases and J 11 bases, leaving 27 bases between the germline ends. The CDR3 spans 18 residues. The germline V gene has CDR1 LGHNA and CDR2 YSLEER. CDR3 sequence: CASSQDWETLRPAREQYF. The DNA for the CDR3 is TGCGCCAGCAGCCAAGATTGGGAGACCCTTAGGCCGGCCCGAGAGCAGTATTTT.

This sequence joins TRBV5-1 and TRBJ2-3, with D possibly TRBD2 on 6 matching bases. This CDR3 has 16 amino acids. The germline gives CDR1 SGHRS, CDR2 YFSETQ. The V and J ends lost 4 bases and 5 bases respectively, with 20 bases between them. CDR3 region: CASSGSGTPSGDTQYF. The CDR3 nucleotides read TGCGCCAGCAGCGGGTCCGGGACTCCCTCCGGAGATACGCAGTATTTT.

The CDR3 bases are TGTGCCAGCAGTGAGACGGTCGGACATGGGAATCAGCCCCAGCATTTT. Protein product: CASSETVGHGNQPQHF. The rearrangement links TRBV6-1 to TRBJ1-5, with a weak D call TRBD1 (5 bases). Trimming cost V 3 bases and J 4 bases, with 16 bases left between them. The germline gives CDR1 MNHNS, CDR2 SASEGT. This CDR3 spans 16 amino acids.

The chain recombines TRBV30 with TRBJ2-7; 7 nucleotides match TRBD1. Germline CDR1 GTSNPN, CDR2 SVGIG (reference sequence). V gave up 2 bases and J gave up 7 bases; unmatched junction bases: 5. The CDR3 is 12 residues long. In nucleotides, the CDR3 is TGTGCCTGGAGTCGGACAGGTCCTGAGCAGTACTTC. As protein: CAWSRTGPEQYF.

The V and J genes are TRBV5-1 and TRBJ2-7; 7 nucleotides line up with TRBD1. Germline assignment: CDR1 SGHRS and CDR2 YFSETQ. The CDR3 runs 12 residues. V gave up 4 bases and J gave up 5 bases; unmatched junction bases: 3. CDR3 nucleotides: TGCGCCAGCAGCGACAGGGCCAACGAGCAGTACTTC. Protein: CASSDRANEQYF.

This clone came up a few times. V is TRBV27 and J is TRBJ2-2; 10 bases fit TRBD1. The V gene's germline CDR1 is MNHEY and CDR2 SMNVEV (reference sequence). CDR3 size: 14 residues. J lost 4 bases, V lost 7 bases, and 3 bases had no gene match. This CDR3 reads CASTRTGGTGELFF. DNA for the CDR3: TGTGCCAGCACGAGGACAGGGGGCACCGGGGAGCTGTTTTTT.

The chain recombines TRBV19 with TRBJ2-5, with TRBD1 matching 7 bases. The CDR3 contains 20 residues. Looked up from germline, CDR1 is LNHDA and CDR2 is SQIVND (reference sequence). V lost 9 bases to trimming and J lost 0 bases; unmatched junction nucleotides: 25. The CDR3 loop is CARLNGSGTDSPIHQETQYF. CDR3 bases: TGTGCCAGGCTGAACGGGTCGGGGACAGACTCACCAATACACCAAGAGACCCAGTACTTC.

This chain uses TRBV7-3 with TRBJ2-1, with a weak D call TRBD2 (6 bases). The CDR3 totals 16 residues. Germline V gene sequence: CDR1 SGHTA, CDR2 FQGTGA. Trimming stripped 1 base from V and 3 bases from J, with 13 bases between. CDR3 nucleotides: TGTGCCAGCAGCTTAAATCGGGAGTTGGGCTACAATGAGCAGTTCTTC. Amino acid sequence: CASSLNRELGYNEQFF.

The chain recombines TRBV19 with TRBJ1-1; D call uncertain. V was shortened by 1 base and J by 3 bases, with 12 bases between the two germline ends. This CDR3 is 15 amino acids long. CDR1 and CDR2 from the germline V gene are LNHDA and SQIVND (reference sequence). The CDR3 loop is CASSIARRQHTEAFF. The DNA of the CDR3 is TGTGCCAGTAGTATAGCCCGGCGACAACACACTGAAGCTTTCTTT.

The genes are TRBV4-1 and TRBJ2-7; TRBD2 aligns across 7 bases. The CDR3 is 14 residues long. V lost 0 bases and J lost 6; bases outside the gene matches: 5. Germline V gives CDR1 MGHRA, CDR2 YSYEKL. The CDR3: CASSQEGGLGEQYF. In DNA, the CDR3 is TGCGCCAGCAGCCAAGAGGGAGGGCTAGGCGAGCAGTACTTC.

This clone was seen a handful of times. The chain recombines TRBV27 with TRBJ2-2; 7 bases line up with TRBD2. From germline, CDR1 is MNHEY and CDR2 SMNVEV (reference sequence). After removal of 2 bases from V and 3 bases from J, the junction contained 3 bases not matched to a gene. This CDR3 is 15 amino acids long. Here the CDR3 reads CASSLRGRDTGELFF. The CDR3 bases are TGTGCCAGCAGTTTAAGAGGGAGGGACACCGGGGAGCTGTTTTTT.

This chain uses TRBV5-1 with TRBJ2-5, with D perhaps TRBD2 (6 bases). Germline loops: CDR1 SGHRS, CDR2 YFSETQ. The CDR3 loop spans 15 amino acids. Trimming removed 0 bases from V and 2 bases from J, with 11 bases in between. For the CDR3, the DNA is TGCGCCAGCAGCTTGGGAGTAGCGGAACAAGAGACCCAGTACTTC. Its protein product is CASSLGVAEQETQYF. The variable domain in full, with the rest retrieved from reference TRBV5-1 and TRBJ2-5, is KAGVTQTPRYLIKTRGQQVTLSCSPISGHRSVSWYQQTPGQGLQFLFEYFSETQRNKGNFPGRFSGRQFSNSRSEMNVSTLELGDSALYLCASSLGVAEQETQYFGPGTRLLVL.

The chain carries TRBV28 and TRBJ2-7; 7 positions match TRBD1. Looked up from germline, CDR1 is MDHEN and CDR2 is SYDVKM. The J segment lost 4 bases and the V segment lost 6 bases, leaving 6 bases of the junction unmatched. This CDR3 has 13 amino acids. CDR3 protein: CASSQTGVYEQYF. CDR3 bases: TGTGCCAGCAGCCAAACAGGGGTATACGAGCAGTACTTC.

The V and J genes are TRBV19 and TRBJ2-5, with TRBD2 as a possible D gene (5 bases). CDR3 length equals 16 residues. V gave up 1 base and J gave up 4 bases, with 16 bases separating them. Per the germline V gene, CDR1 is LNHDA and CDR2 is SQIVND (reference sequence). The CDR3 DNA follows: TGTGCCAGTAGTATAGCAGGAGCTGGGGAGAGAGAGACCCAGTACTTC. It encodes CASSIAGAGERETQYF.

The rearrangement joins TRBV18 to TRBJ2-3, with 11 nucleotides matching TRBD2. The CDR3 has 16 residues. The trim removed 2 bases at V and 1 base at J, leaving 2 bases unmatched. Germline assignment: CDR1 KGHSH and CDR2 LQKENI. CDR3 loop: CASSPELAGGTDTQYF. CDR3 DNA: TGTGCCAGCTCACCAGAACTAGCGGGGGGCACAGATACGCAGTATTTT. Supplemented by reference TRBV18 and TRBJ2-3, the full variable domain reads NAGVMQNPRHLVRRRGQEARLRCSPMKGHSHVYWYRQLPEEGLKFMVYLQKENIIDESGMPKERFSAEFPKEGPSILRIQQVVRGDSAAYFCASSPELAGGTDTQYFGPGTRLTVL.

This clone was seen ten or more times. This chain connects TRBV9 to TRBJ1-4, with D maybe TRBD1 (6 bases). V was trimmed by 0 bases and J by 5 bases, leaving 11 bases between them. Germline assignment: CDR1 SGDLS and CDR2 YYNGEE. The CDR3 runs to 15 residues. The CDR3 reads CASSVGDRMNEKLFF. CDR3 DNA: TGTGCCAGCAGCGTAGGCGACAGGATGAATGAAAAACTGTTTTTT.

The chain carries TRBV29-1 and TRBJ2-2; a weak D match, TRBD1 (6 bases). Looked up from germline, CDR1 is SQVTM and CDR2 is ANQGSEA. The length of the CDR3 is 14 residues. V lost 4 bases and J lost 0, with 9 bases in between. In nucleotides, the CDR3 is TGCAGCGTTGGTGGGACATCGAACACCGGGGAGCTGTTTTTT. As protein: CSVGGTSNTGELFF.

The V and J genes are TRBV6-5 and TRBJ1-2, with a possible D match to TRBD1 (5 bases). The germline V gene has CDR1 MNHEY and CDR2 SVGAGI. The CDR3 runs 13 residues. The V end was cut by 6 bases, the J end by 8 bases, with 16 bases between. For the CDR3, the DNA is TGTGCCAGCAGCCCCGGACACGAGAGAGGCTACACCTTC. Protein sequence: CASSPGHERGYTF.

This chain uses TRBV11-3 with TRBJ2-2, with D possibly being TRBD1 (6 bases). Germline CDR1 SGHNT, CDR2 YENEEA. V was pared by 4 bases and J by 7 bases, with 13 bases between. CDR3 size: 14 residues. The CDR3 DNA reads TGTGCCAGCAGCTCCCAGGGGTGGGACGGGGAGCTGTTTTTT. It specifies CASSSQGWDGELFF. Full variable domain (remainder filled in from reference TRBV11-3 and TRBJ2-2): EAGVVQSPRYKIIEKKQPVAFWCNPISGHNTLYWYLQNLGQGPELLIRYENEEAVDDSQLPKDRFSAERLKGVDSTLKIQPAELGDSAVYLCASSSQGWDGELFFGEGSRLTVL.

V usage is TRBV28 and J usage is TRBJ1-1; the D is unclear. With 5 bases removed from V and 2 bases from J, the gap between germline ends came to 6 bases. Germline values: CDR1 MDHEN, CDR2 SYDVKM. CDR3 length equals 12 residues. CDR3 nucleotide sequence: TGTGCCAGCAGTGAGGCTAACACTGAAGCTTTCTTT. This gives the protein CASSEANTEAFF.

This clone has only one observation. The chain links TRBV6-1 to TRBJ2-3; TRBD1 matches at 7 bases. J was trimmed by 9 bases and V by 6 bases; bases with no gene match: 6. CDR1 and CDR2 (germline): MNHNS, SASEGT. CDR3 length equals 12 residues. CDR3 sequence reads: CASSVLGQTQYF. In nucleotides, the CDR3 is TGTGCCAGCAGCGTTTTGGGACAGACGCAGTATTTT.

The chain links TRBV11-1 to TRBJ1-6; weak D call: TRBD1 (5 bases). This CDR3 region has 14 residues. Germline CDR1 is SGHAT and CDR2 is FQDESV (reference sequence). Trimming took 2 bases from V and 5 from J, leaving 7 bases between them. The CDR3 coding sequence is TGTGCCAGCAGCTTATCGGGGGATAATTCACCCCTCCACTTT. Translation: CASSLSGDNSPLHF.

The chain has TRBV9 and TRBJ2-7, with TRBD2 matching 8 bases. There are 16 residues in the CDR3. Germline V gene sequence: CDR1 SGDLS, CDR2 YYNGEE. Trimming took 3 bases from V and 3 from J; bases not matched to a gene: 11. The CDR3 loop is CASSAPGGRGVYEQYF. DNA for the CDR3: TGTGCCAGCAGCGCCCCGGGGGGGCGGGGGGTCTACGAGCAGTACTTC.